A single sample is the source of the 19 T cell receptor beta chains below, sequenced in a study of blood T cells in healthy people across ages. Primers used in a second PCR of roughly 6 to 11 cycles were a sample-barcoded 5' primer and a J-beta primer mix. TCRdb used MiXCR to reprocess the 5' RACE reads, holding one entry per CDR3 protein. The sample comprises approximately 1.5 million distinct CDR3 sequences, about 45% of which are singletons, and approximately 4% rests with the top ten. The sample taken for sequencing was blood. These TCRs come from a woman aged 18-29 years in good health.

J is TRBJ2-5 and V is TRBV20-1; 7 bases align to TRBD2. After removal of 2 bases from V and 0 bases from J, the junction contained 9 bases not matched to a gene. Germline values: CDR1 DFQATT, CDR2 SNEGSKA (reference sequence). The CDR3 contains 16 residues. CDR3 region: CSARHQSGRYQETQYF. The CDR3 coding sequence is TGCAGTGCTAGACATCAGTCCGGGAGGTACCAAGAGACCCAGTACTTC.

The chain employs TRBV5-1 and TRBJ2-3, with 9 bases that match TRBD1. Germline CDR1 is SGHRS and CDR2 is YFSETQ. V shed 3 bases, J shed 3 bases, and the junction held 11 bases outside the gene matches. The CDR3 totals 17 residues. The CDR3 sequence is CASSSGTGRWGTDTQYF. As DNA, the CDR3 is TGCGCCAGCAGCTCGGGGACAGGGCGATGGGGAACAGATACGCAGTATTTT.

CDR3 amino acids: CASSGKLATLYEQYF. CDR3 DNA: TGTGCCAGCAGTGGCAAACTAGCGACCCTCTACGAGCAGTACTTC. The chain employs TRBV6-5 and TRBJ2-7; 7 bases agree with TRBD2. V dropped 5 bases and J dropped 3; count of bases not matched to a gene: 10. This CDR3 contains 15 residues. Germline CDR1 MNHEY, CDR2 SVGAGI.

DNA for the CDR3: TGCGCCAGCAGCGCTCTCACCAGGGGGCCCTCCCCTGAAGCTTTCTTT. Its translation is CASSALTRGPSPEAFF. The chain has TRBV5-1 and TRBJ1-1, with 8 bases matching TRBD1. Unmatched junction bases numbered 14, after V lost 4 bases and J lost 6 bases. CDR3 length equals 16 residues. Germline assignment: CDR1 SGHRS and CDR2 YFSETQ.

This chain links TRBV9 with TRBJ2-1; D remains unclear. The CDR3 runs to 15 residues. Per germline, CDR1 SGDLS and CDR2 YYNGEE. Trimming stripped 0 bases from V and 0 bases from J, with 7 bases between. CDR3 DNA: TGTGCCAGCAGCGTAGCGAAGGCCTCCTACAATGAGCAGTTCTTC. Its protein is CASSVAKASYNEQFF. Complete variable domain (other parts from reference TRBV9 and TRBJ2-1): DSGVTQTPKHLITATGQRVTLRCSPRSGDLSVYWYQQSLDQGLQFLIQYYNGEERAKGNILERFSAQQFPDLHSELNLSSLELGDSALYFCASSVAKASYNEQFFGPGTRLTVL.

This sequence joins TRBV12-3 or TRBV12-4 and TRBJ1-2; D is possibly TRBD1 (6 bases). The ends were cut back, 0 bases at V and 4 bases at J, with 9 bases in the middle. This CDR3 spans 14 amino acids. CDR3 sequence reads: CASSLAVGAYGYTF. Here the CDR3 DNA reads TGTGCCAGCAGTTTAGCGGTGGGGGCCTATGGCTACACCTTC.

Remarks on this clonotype: Sequence at one end of the junction differs from germline and may be a read error. The genes are TRBV2 and TRBJ1-2, with TRBD1 matching over 8 bases. The CDR3 is 14 residues long. Germline values: CDR1 SNHLY, CDR2 FYNNEI. Written as DNA, the CDR3 is TGTGCCTGCAGACAGGGGACATCTAACTATGGCTACACCTTC. It yields the protein CACRQGTSNYGYTF.

The V call is TRBV7-9, the J call TRBJ1-2; the D is unclear. Trimming removed 2 bases at V and 4 bases at J, with 11 bases between. The CDR3 loop spans 14 amino acids. CDR1 is SEHNR, CDR2 FQNEAQ, per germline (reference sequence). The CDR3 DNA is TGTGCCAGCAGCTTAAATGCAGGCAGCTATGGCTACACCTTC. Its protein is CASSLNAGSYGYTF.

This rearrangement joins TRBV20-1 to TRBJ2-1, with 12 bases that match TRBD2. Unmatched junction bases numbered 12, after V lost 6 bases and J lost 12 bases. This CDR3 contains 14 residues. Germline assignment: CDR1 DFQATT and CDR2 SNEGSKA (reference sequence). The CDR3 spells CSARRLAGDLAQFF. The CDR3 DNA reads as TGCAGTGCCAGGAGACTAGCGGGAGATTTGGCGCAGTTCTTC.

This chain uses TRBV4-3 with TRBJ2-6; D remains ambiguous. The CDR3 runs 15 residues. The germline CDR1 and CDR2 sequences are LGHNA and YSLEER. Trimming cost V 0 bases and J 2 bases, with 5 bases left between them. The CDR3, as DNA: TGCGCCAGCAGCCAAGATGGGGCTGGGGCCAACGTCCTGACTTTC. It is translated as CASSQDGAGANVLTF.

J is TRBJ2-7 and V is TRBV29-1, with TRBD1 matching 8 bases. Trimming at V came to 1 base and at J to 3 bases, leaving 8 bases not matched to a gene. Germline V CDR1 and CDR2: SQVTM, ANQGSEA. This CDR3 spans 15 amino acids. CDR3: CSVEAGTGLSYEQYF. Here the CDR3 DNA reads TGCAGCGTTGAAGCCGGGACAGGCCTTAGCTACGAGCAGTACTTC.

The gene calls are TRBV11-2 and TRBJ1-2; D gene unclear. From germline, CDR1 is SGHAT and CDR2 FQNNGV. Trimming cost V 6 bases and J 0 bases, with 14 bases left between them. CDR3 size: 15 residues. The CDR3 spells CASRFIGQPNYGYTF. In DNA form, the CDR3 reads TGTGCCAGCAGATTTATCGGGCAACCTAACTATGGCTACACCTTC.

V usage is TRBV5-1 and J usage is TRBJ2-1, with 9 bases aligning to TRBD2. This CDR3 is 15 amino acids long. Germline assignment: CDR1 SGHRS and CDR2 YFSETQ. J lost 13 bases, V lost 2 bases, and 13 bases had no gene match. The CDR3 coding sequence is TGCGCCAGCAGCTTCACTCTAGCGGGACAAGAGACCCAGTTCTTC. Protein: CASSFTLAGQETQFF.

The chain uses TRBV6-2 or TRBV6-3 and TRBJ1-4; D perhaps matches TRBD1 (6 bases). V lost 6 bases and J lost 11, with 10 bases in between. This CDR3 is built from 11 residues. Germline CDR1 reads MNHEY; CDR2 reads SVGEGT. In DNA form, the CDR3 reads TGTGCCAGCAGAAAGAGGGGGAAACTGTTTTTT. Its translation: CASRKRGKLFF.

As DNA, the CDR3 is TGTGCCAGCAGTCCCGCCCTAGCGGGGTACGAGCAGTACTTC. Its translation: CASSPALAGYEQYF. The chain has TRBV28 and TRBJ2-7; 9 bases match TRBD2. The V gene end was trimmed by 5 bases and the J gene end by 4 bases; junction bases not matched to a gene: 6. Germline V lookup: CDR1 MDHEN, CDR2 SYDVKM. The CDR3 is 14 residues long.

This clonotype was detected only a few times. With a much larger clone just one base away, this may be a read error. The chain combines TRBV20-1 with TRBJ2-6; a possible D gene is TRBD1 (6 bases). Trimming took off 0 bases at V and 0 bases at J, with 12 bases between the two ends. The CDR3 spans 17 residues. CDR1 DFQATT and CDR2 SNEGSKA come from the germline V gene (reference sequence). The CDR3 sequence: CSAREGQPCSGANVLTF. Written as DNA, the CDR3 is TGCAGTGCTAGAGAAGGACAGCCCTGCTCTGGGGCCAACGTCCTGACTTTC.

V usage is TRBV7-2 and J usage is TRBJ1-1; weak D call: TRBD1 (6 bases). The germline CDR1 and CDR2 sequences are SGHTA and FQGNSA. The CDR3 loop spans 12 amino acids. Trimming cost V 5 bases and J 9 bases, with 13 bases left between them. The CDR3 sequence is CASSAEGGQAFF. The CDR3 coding sequence is TGTGCCAGCAGCGCGGAGGGGGGGCAAGCTTTCTTT.

The V gene is TRBV7-2, the J gene TRBJ2-5, with a possible D match to TRBD2 (5 bases). Germline loops: CDR1 SGHTA, CDR2 FQGNSA. The CDR3 covers 14 residues. The V and J ends lost 5 bases and 11 bases respectively, with 21 bases between them. This CDR3 reads CASSPEGFDNEQYF. The CDR3 DNA follows: TGTGCCAGCAGCCCAGAGGGCTTTGATAATGAGCAGTACTTC. Full variable domain (missing parts from reference TRBV7-2 and TRBJ2-5): GAGVSQSPSNKVTEKGKDVELRCDPISGHTALYWYRQSLGQGLEFLIYFQGNSAPDKSGLPSDRFSAERTGGSVSTLTIQRTQQEDSAVYLCASSPEGFDNEQYFGPGTRLLVL.

The table lists this clonotype with a few counts. V is TRBV5-5 and J is TRBJ2-7; D perhaps matches TRBD1 (6 bases). The V end lost 4 bases, the J end lost 1 base, and 12 bases lay between the germline ends. Germline CDR1 reads SGHKS; CDR2 reads YYEKEE (reference sequence). The CDR3 sequence is 14 residues long. Written as DNA, the CDR3 is TGTGCCAGCAGCATTCTGACAGGTTCCTACGAGCAGTACTTC. Translation: CASSILTGSYEQYF.